What follows are 10 T cell receptor beta chains derived from one specimen sequenced in a study of blood T cell repertoires in COVID-19. This table comes from immunoSEQ multiplex PCR, and its TCRdb copy is limited to in-frame clones, with some not included. The sample consists of a few hundred thousand clones, about 91% of them appearing once. The sequenced material came from PBMCs or T cells enriched from blood (not recorded which). All receptors derive from a human donor in a cohort exposed to, infected with or recovered from COVID-19 (not recorded which). The donor label of this sample is uncertain.

The chain couples TRBV6-5 to TRBJ2-5, with a tentative D call TRBD2 (6 bases). Germline V gives CDR1 MNHEY, CDR2 SVGAGI. The CDR3 loop spans 14 amino acids. Trimming pared 0 bases from V and 5 bases from J, leaving 10 bases between. CDR3 DNA sequence: TGTGCCAGCAGTTACTCGGCAGGGAGGGAGACCCAGTACTTC. It translates to CASSYSAGRETQYF.

This clone was recorded only once. This chain connects TRBV4-1 to TRBJ2-3; 10 bases line up with TRBD2. The J segment lost 3 bases and the V segment lost 4 bases, leaving 7 bases of the junction unmatched. This CDR3 is 16 amino acids long. CDR1 is MGHRA, CDR2 YSYEKL, per germline. In DNA, the CDR3 is TGCGCCAGCAGCCCCCAGCGGGGGGGCCGAACAGATACGCAGTATTTT. Its translation: CASSPQRGGRTDTQYF.

The V call is TRBV3-1 (or the pseudogene TRBV3-2), the J call TRBJ1-1, with D uncertain. The germline gives CDR1 LGHDT, CDR2 YNNKEL (reference sequence). The ends were cut back, 3 bases at V and 0 bases at J, with 5 bases in the middle. This CDR3 has 13 residues. The CDR3 is CASSHYLNTEAFF. Here the CDR3 DNA reads TGTGCCAGCAGCCATTACTTGAACACTGAAGCTTTCTTT.

CDR3 in amino acids: CASSSGDGGVNTEAFF. CDR3 nucleotide sequence: TGCGCCAGCAGCTCCGGGGATGGGGGCGTGAACACTGAAGCTTTCTTT. The V call is TRBV5-1, the J call TRBJ1-1; D might be TRBD1 (6 bases). V gave up 3 bases and J gave up 0 bases, with 15 bases separating them. The CDR3 covers 16 residues. Germline V gives CDR1 SGHRS, CDR2 YFSETQ.

The chain uses TRBV20-1 and TRBJ1-1; D uncertain. Trimming removed 3 bases from V and 7 bases from J, with 9 bases in between. Germline V gene sequence: CDR1 DFQATT, CDR2 SNEGSKA (reference sequence). This CDR3 has 11 residues. CDR3 bases: TGCAGTGCTAGTGGCTTCTATGAAGCTTTCTTT. Protein: CSASGFYEAFF.

The V gene is TRBV19, the J gene TRBJ2-3, with unresolved D. Germline V gene lookup returns CDR1 LNHDA and CDR2 SQIVND (reference sequence). V lost 3 bases to trimming and J lost 0 bases, with 10 bases between them. The CDR3 has 15 residues. The CDR3: CASSMGRPSTDTQYF. Here the CDR3 DNA reads TGTGCCAGTAGTATGGGCAGGCCTAGCACAGATACGCAGTATTTT.

This sequence joins TRBV27 and TRBJ1-1; possible D gene TRBD1, 6 bases. The CDR3 spans 13 residues. Germline values: CDR1 MNHEY, CDR2 SMNVEV (reference sequence). Trimming left V 4 bases short and J 2 bases short, with 8 bases between. The CDR3, as DNA: TGTGCCAGCAGTTGGGGACAAAACACTGAAGCTTTCTTT. Translated: CASSWGQNTEAFF.

The chain has TRBV7-6 and TRBJ2-3; TRBD2 matches 10 bases. The CDR3 extends over 18 amino acids. With V trimmed by 1 base and J by 5 bases, 12 bases remained unmatched. Germline loops: CDR1 SGHVS, CDR2 FNYEAQ. CDR3: CASSLEGPVAGGKDTQYF. The CDR3 DNA follows: TGTGCCAGCAGCTTAGAGGGACCCGTAGCGGGGGGCAAAGATACGCAGTATTTT. The full variable domain, completed using reference TRBV7-6 and TRBJ2-3, is GAGVSQSPRYKVTKRGQDVALRCDPISGHVSLYWYRQALGQGPEFLTYFNYEAQQDKSGLPNDRFSAERPEGSISTLTIQRTEQRDSAMYRCASSLEGPVAGGKDTQYFGPGTRLTVL.

For this clone: Its ends do not fully match the called genes, so a read error is possible. This chain links TRBV5-3 with TRBJ2-1; possible D gene TRBD1, 5 bases. Being an ORF, TRBV5-3 has a function that is uncertain. The CDR3 spans 12 residues. CDR3 sequence reads: CARSPSGKEPFF. As DNA, the CDR3 is TGTGCCAGAAGCCCCTCAGGGAAAGAGCCGTTCTTC.

The rearrangement links TRBV12-3 or TRBV12-4 to TRBJ1-1; D is uncertain. Trimming shortened V by 5 bases and J by 2 bases, and 3 bases separated the two germline ends. The CDR3 is made up of 11 amino acids. The CDR3 region is CASSQNTEAFF. CDR3 bases: TGTGCCAGCAGTCAAAACACTGAAGCTTTCTTT.